Here is one T cell receptor (beta chain) with its context. Method: immunoSEQ multiplex PCR; TCRdb's copy keeps in-frame clones and lacks some. The sample consists of tens of thousands of clones, roughly 78% of them appearing once. The record originates from a study of blood T cell repertoires in COVID-19. Across the whole study: PBMCs, B-cell-depleted T cells, or T cells were the source of the cDNA or gDNA that made up the material.

The CDR3 is 15 residues long. V dropped 4 bases and J dropped 4; count of bases not matched to a gene: 3. CDR1 and CDR2 from the germline V gene are LNHDA and SQIVND (reference sequence). The sequence came from an elderly woman with acute or convalescent COVID-19. This chain links TRBV19 with TRBJ2-3; 12 bases are a match to TRBD2. Sequenced input: peripheral blood. CDR3 loop: CASSTTSGGSDTQYF. CDR3 sequence (DNA): TGTGCCAGTAGTACCACTAGCGGGGGGTCAGATACGCAGTATTTT.